The sequence of this T cell receptor (beta chain) was determined in a study of blood T cell repertoires in COVID-19. Which cohort a participant joined came from the clinical history participants gave. Per the original methods: Scientists estimated how many nucleated cells there were by amplifying reference gene primers. Measured with immunoSEQ multiplex PCR; TCRdb has only the in-frame clones, and not every one. The V and J calls and clone size were taken over from that table, and D and trimming were inferred from the DNA. The profile shows some 220,000 clones, about 86% of them singletons. The sample was PBMCs or T cells enriched from blood (not recorded which). This TCR was recovered from a woman aged 50 to 60 in a cohort exposed to, infected with or recovered from COVID-19 (not recorded which).

CDR3 loop: CASSPTGGTDTQYF. CDR3 sequence (DNA): TGTGCCAGCAGCCCCACGGGTGGGACAGATACGCAGTATTTT. This chain links TRBV7-3 with TRBJ2-3; no clear D. The CDR3 loop spans 14 amino acids. With 5 bases removed from V and 3 bases from J, the gap between germline ends came to 12 bases. Per germline, CDR1 SGHTA and CDR2 FQGTGA.